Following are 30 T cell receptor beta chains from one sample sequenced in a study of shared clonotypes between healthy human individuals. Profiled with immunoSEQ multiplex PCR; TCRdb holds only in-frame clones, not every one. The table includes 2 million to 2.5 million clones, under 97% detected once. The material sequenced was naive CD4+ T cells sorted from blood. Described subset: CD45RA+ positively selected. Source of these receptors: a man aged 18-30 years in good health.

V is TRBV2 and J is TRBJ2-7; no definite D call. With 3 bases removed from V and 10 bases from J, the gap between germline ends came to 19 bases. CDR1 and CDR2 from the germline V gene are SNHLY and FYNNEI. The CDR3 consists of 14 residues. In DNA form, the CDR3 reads TGTGCCAGCAGTGACCGATCGCAGACACAACTACAGTACTTC. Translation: CASSDRSQTQLQYF.

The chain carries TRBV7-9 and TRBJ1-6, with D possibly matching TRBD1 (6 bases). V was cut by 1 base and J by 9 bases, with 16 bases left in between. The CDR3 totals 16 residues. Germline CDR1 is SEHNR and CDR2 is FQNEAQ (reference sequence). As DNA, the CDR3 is TGTGCCAGCAGCTTAGGAAGGGACACCTCGGGTTCACCCCTCCACTTT. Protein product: CASSLGRDTSGSPLHF.

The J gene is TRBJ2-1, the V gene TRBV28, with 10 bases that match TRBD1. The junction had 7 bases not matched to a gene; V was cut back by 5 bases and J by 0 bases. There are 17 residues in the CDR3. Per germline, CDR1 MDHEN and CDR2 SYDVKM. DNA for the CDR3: TGTGCCAGCAGTGTGCGACAGGGGGCCACCTCCTACAATGAGCAGTTCTTC. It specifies CASSVRQGATSYNEQFF.

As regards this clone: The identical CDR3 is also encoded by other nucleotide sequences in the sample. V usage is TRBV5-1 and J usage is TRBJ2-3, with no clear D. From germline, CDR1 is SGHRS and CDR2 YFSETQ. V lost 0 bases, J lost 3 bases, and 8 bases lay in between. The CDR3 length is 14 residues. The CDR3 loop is CASSLAPGTDTQYF. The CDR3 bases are TGCGCCAGCAGCTTGGCTCCAGGAACAGATACGCAGTATTTT.

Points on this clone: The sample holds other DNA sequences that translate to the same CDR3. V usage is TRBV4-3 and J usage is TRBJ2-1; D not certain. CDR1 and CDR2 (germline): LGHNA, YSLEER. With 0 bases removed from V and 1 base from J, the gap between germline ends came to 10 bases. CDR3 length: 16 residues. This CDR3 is CASSQDPGLSYNEQFF. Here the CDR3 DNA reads TGCGCCAGCAGCCAAGATCCTGGGTTATCCTACAATGAGCAGTTCTTC.

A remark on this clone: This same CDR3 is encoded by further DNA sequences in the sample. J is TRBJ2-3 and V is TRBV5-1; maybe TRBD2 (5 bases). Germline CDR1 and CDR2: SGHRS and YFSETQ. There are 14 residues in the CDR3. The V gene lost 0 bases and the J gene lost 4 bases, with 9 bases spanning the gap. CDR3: CASSLGLASDTQYF. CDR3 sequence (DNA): TGCGCCAGCAGCTTGGGGCTAGCTTCAGATACGCAGTATTTT.

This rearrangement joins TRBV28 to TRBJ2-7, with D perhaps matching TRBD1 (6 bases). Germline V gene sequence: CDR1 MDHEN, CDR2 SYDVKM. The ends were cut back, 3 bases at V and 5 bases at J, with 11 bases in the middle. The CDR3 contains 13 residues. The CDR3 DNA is TGTGCCAGCAGTTTGTCACAGGGAAACGAGCAGTACTTC. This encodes CASSLSQGNEQYF. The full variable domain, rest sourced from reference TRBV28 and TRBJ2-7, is DVKVTQSSRYLVKRTGEKVFLECVQDMDHENMFWYRQDPGLGLRLIYFSYDVKMKEKGDIPEGYSVSREKKERFSLILESASTNQTSMYLCASSLSQGNEQYFGPGTRLTVT.

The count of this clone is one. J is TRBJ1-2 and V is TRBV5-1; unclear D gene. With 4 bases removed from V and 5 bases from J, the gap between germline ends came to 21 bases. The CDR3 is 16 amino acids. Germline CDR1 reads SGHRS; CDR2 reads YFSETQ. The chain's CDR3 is CASSGLLRDPPYGYTF. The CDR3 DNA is TGCGCCAGCAGCGGCCTTTTGAGGGATCCTCCGTATGGCTACACCTTC.

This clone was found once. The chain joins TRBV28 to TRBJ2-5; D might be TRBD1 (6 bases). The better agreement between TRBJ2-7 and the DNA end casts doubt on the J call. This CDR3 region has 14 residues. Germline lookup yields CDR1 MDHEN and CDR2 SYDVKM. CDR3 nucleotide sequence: TGTGCCAGCAGTTTGGGGACACCGTCCTACGAGCAGTACTTC. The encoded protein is CASSLGTPSYEQYF.

The CDR3 bases are TGTGCCAGCAGCTTAGGAAAGGGGAACTATGGCTACACCTTC. Protein: CASSLGKGNYGYTF. The chain is built from TRBV7-2 and TRBJ1-2; maybe TRBD1 (5 bases). The germline V gene has CDR1 SGHTA and CDR2 FQGNSA. V dropped 1 base and J dropped 2 bases, with 8 bases sitting between them. This CDR3 spans 14 amino acids.

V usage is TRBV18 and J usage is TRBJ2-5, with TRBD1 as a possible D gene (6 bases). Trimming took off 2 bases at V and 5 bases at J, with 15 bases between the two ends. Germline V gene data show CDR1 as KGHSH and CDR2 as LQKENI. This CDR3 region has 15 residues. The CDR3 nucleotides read TGTGCCAGCTCACCAGCACAGGGCACGGGGGAGACCCAGTACTTC. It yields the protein CASSPAQGTGETQYF.

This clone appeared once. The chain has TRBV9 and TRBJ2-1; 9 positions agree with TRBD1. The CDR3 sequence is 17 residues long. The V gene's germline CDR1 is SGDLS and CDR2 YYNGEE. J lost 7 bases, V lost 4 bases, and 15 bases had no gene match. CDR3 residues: CASSPRTWTGAVNEQFF. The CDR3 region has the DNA TGTGCCAGCAGCCCCCGGACTTGGACAGGGGCAGTGAATGAGCAGTTCTTC.

CDR3 bases: TGTGCCAGCAGCGGCCAGGGGCCAAACACCGGGGAGCTGTTTTTT. It codes for CASSGQGPNTGELFF. The V and J genes are TRBV7-6 and TRBJ2-2; D possibly corresponds to TRBD1 (6 bases). This CDR3 has 15 residues. Germline CDR1 SGHVS, CDR2 FNYEAQ. Between the trimmed V and J ends, which lost 5 bases and 2 bases, there was a span of 12 bases. Full variable domain (missing parts from reference TRBV7-6 and TRBJ2-2): GAGVSQSPRYKVTKRGQDVALRCDPISGHVSLYWYRQALGQGPEFLTYFNYEAQQDKSGLPNDRFSAERPEGSISTLTIQRTEQRDSAMYRCASSGQGPNTGELFFGEGSRLTVL.

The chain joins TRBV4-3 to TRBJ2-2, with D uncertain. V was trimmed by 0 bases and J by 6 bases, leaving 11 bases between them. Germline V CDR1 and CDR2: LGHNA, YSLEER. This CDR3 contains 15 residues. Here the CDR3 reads CASSQDPGTPGELFF. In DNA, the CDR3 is TGCGCCAGCAGCCAAGACCCCGGAACTCCCGGGGAGCTGTTTTTT.

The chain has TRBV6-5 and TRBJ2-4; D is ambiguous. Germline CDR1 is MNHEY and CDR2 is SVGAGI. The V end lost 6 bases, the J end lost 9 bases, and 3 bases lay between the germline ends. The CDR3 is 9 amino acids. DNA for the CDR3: TGTGCCAGCAGCTTCATTCAGTACTTC. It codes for CASSFIQYF.

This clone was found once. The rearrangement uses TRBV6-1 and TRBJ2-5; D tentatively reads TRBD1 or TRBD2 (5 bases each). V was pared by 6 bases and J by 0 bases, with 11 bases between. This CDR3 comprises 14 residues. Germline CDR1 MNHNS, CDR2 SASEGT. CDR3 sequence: CASSRGVNQETQYF. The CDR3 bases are TGTGCCAGCAGCCGAGGGGTTAACCAAGAGACCCAGTACTTC.

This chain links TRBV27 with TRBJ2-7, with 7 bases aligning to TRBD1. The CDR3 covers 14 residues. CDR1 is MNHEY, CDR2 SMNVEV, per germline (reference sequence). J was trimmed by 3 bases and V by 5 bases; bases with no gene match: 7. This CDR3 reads CASSAGGFDYEQYF. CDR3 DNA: TGTGCCAGCAGTGCAGGGGGTTTCGACTACGAGCAGTACTTC.

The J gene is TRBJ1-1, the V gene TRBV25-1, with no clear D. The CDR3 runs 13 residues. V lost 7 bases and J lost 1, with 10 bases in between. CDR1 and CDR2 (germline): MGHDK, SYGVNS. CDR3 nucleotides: TGTGCCAGCATTCCACAGAAGAACACTGAAGCTTTCTTT. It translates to CASIPQKNTEAFF. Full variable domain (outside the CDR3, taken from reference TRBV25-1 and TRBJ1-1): EADIYQTPRYLVIGTGKKITLECSQTMGHDKMYWYQQDPGMELHLIHYSYGVNSTEKGDLSSESTVSRIRTEHFPLTLESARPSHTSQYLCASIPQKNTEAFFGQGTRLTVV.

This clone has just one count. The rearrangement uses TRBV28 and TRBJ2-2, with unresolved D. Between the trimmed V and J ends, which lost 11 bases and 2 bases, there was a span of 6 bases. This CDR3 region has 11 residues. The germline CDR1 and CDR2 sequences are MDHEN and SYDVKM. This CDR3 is CAAQNTGELFF. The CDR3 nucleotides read TGTGCCGCACAAAACACCGGGGAGCTGTTTTTT.

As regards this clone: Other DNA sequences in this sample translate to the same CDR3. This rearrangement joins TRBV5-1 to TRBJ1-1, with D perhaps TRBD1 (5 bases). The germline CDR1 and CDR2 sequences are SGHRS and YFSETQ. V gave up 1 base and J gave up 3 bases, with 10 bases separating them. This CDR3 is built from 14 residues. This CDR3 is CASSLQGGDTEAFF. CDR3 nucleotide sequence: TGCGCCAGCAGCTTGCAGGGCGGGGACACTGAAGCTTTCTTT.

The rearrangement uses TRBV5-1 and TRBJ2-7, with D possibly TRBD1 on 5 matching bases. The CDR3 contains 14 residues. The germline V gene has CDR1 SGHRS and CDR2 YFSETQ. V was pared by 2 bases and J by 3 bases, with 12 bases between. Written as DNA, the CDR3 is TGCGCCAGCAGCTTTGACAGCGATCTCTACGAGCAGTACTTC. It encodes CASSFDSDLYEQYF. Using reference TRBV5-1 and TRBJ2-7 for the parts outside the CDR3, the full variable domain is KAGVTQTPRYLIKTRGQQVTLSCSPISGHRSVSWYQQTPGQGLQFLFEYFSETQRNKGNFPGRFSGRQFSNSRSEMNVSTLELGDSALYLCASSFDSDLYEQYFGPGTRLTVT.

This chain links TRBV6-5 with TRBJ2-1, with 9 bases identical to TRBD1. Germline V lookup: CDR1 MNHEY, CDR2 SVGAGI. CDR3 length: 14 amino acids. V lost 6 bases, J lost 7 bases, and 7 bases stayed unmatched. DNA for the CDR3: TGTGCCAGCAGGGGACAGGGCAACGCAAATGAGCAGTTCTTC. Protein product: CASRGQGNANEQFF.

CDR3 sequence: CASSGWTDPNEKLFF. DNA of the CDR3: TGTGCCAGCAGTGGATGGACAGACCCGAATGAAAAACTGTTTTTT. V usage is TRBV25-1 and J usage is TRBJ1-4; D is perhaps TRBD1 (6 bases). This CDR3 is built from 15 residues. The ends were cut back, 4 bases at V and 5 bases at J, with 14 bases in the middle. Germline CDR1 and CDR2: MGHDK and SYGVNS.

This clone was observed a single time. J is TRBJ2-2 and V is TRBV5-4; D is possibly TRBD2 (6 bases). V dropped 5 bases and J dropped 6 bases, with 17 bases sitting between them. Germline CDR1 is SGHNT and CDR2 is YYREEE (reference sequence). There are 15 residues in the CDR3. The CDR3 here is CASSVQRAFPGELFF. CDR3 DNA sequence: TGTGCCAGCAGTGTCCAGCGGGCTTTCCCCGGGGAGCTGTTTTTT. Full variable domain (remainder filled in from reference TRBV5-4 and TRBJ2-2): ETGVTQSPTHLIKTRGQQVTLRCSSQSGHNTVSWYQQALGQGPQFIFQYYREEENGRGNFPPRFSGLQFPNYSSELNVNALELDDSALYLCASSVQRAFPGELFFGEGSRLTVL.

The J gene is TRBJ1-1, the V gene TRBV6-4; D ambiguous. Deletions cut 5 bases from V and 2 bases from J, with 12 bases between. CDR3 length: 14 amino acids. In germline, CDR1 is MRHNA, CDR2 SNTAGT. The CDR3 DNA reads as TGTGCCAGCAGTCGTTCCTTGTTCAACACTGAAGCTTTCTTT. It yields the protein CASSRSLFNTEAFF.

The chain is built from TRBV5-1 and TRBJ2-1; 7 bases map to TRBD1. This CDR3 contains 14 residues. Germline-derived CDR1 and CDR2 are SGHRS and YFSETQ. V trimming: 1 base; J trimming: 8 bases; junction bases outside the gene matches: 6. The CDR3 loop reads CASSLNGQVDEQFF. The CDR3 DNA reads TGCGCCAGCAGCTTGAACGGACAGGTAGATGAGCAGTTCTTC.

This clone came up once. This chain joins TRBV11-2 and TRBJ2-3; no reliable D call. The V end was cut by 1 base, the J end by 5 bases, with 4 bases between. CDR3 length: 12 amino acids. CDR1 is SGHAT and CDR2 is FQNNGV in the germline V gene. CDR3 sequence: CASSLVLDTQYF. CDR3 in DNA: TGTGCCAGCAGCTTAGTGTTAGATACGCAGTATTTT.

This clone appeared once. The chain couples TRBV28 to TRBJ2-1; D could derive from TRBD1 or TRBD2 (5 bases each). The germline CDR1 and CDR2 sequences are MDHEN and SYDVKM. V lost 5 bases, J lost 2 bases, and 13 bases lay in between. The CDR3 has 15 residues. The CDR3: CASSVTGTTYNEQFF. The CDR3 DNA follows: TGTGCCAGCAGTGTAACCGGGACGACCTACAATGAGCAGTTCTTC. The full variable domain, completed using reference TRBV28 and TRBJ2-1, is DVKVTQSSRYLVKRTGEKVFLECVQDMDHENMFWYRQDPGLGLRLIYFSYDVKMKEKGDIPEGYSVSREKKERFSLILESASTNQTSMYLCASSVTGTTYNEQFFGPGTRLTVL.

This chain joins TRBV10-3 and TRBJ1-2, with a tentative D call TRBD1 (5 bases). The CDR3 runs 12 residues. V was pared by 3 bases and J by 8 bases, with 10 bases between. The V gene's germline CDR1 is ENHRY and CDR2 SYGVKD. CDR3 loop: CAISDSPGGYTF. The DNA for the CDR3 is TGTGCCATCAGTGACAGCCCAGGGGGCTACACCTTC.

This chain's CDR3 is CAWTGTSGSQETQYF. The CDR3 DNA reads as TGTGCCTGGACCGGGACTAGCGGGAGTCAAGAGACCCAGTACTTC. V usage is TRBV30 and J usage is TRBJ2-5; 14 bases are a match to TRBD2. Unmatched junction bases numbered 3, after V lost 4 bases and J lost 2 bases. CDR1 is GTSNPN and CDR2 is SVGIG in the germline V gene (reference sequence). This CDR3 has 15 amino acids.